This T cell receptor (beta chain) was obtained from a study of OX40 agonist ivuxolimab in advanced cancers. Across the study: It was ivuxolimab, an agonistic anti-OX40 (CD134) antibody, that patients were treated with. The dose-escalation group included hepatocellular carcinoma, melanoma, renal cell carcinoma and head and neck cancer. Regarding the study as a whole: CD8+ T cells showed, on average, more clonal expansion than CD4+ cells.

The junction had 3 bases not matched to a gene; V was cut back by 4 bases and J by 4 bases. The CDR3 covers 13 residues. Germline CDR1 SGHDT, CDR2 YYEEEE. On this clone itself: Its cognate antigen is unknown.

Produced via immunoSEQ multiplex PCR; TCRdb's table is partial and in-frame only. The sample holds tens of thousands of clones, around 85% seen once. This sequence joins TRBV5-6 and TRBJ2-3; 7 nucleotides match TRBD2. The sequence was collected from an adult with an advanced solid tumor such as melanoma, head and neck, liver or kidney cancer. The specimen comprised CD4+ or CD8+ T cells sorted from blood, sampled in a trial of the OX40 agonist ivuxolimab. CDR3 nucleotide sequence: TGTGCCAGCAGCGGGGAGGGTGCAGATACGCAGTATTTT. Its protein product is CASSGEGADTQYF.